This section outlines one T cell receptor (beta chain) sequence together with its context. This clonotype showed up just a few times. The antigen it recognizes is unknown. The input lacks base qualities; no much larger clone sits a single base away. Preparation of the library involved RT-PCR. Sequenced on a NextSeq 550. TCRdb handled the public reads itself, with Q25 trimming in fastp and clone calling in MiXCR, and kept productive beta chains. Entries that share a CDR3 protein sequence are merged under the most common genes and DNA. The sample data list over 400,000 distinct CDR3 sequences, and approximately 16% of these were observed just once. The top ten hold roughly 7.2% of the sample. This record comes from a study of patients and donors after allogeneic stem cell transplantation (dated by TCRdb to 2018 to 2020). Trimming at the junction amounts to 4 bases on V and 8 bases on J, and the germline ends lie 11 bases apart. The CDR3 goes from the cysteine to the phenylalanine over 11 residues. Of all the DNA, just the CDR3 is kept, 33 bases in frame from base 1. Taken from the germline V gene (reference sequence), the CDR1 and CDR2 loops are GTSNPN and SVGIG.

This receptor chain uses TRBV30 and TRBJ1-1, with the D gene uncertain. Sequences were obtained from blood, either unsorted or a sorted T cell fraction (not recorded which). This TCR was sampled from a human donor who was either an allogeneic HSCT recipient or a stem cell or donor lymphocyte infusion donor (not recorded which). It is not recorded whose cells these are; they may come from a transplant donor. The bases are TGTGCCTGGAAAGAGCCTCGGGAAGCTTTCTTT. The encoded protein is CAWKEPREAFF.